The clone carrying this T cell receptor beta chain was counted only a few times. Its antigen remains unidentified. The CDR3 is 14 residues long. From germline, CDR1 is MDHEN and CDR2 SYDVKM. With 9 bases removed from V and 9 bases from J, the gap between germline ends came to 21 bases. The data stem from a study of molecular identifiers for immune sequencing clone quantification. A single record per CDR3 protein comes from TCRdb applying MiXCR to the PCR reads. The profile covers 65,000 or so distinct CDR3 sequences, with around 20% appearing a single time and approximately 1.5% taken by the ten largest. In the sort, naive CD8 T cells were defined as CD8+CD4-CCR7+CD45RA+. Notes on the study in general: Whereas naive cells kept under 1% of molecules in clones above 20 RNA copies, such clones held over 98% in effectors. Barcode-sharing identical TCR molecules could underestimate highly expanded clone sizes.

Sequenced sample: naive CD8+ T cells from blood, with Jurkat cell RNA spiked in. Subset described: FACS-sorted CD8+CD4-CCR7+CD45RA+ naive T cells. The rearrangement links TRBV28 to TRBJ2-1, with D unclear. This clonotype was sampled from a human donor in good health. Some libraries in this study had Jurkat cell RNA spiked in. The CDR3 loop is CASTLSLIMGEQFF. Written as DNA, the CDR3 is TGTGCCAGTACTTTATCCCTGATAATGGGTGAGCAGTTCTTC.